The sequence of this T cell receptor beta chain was determined in a study of T cells after posttransplantation cyclophosphamide. Overall study results and limits: Recipient CMV seropositivity and CMV reactivation strongly tracked TRB clonality.

A marrow graft followed busulfan-fludarabine conditioning, with cyclophosphamide on days +3 and +4. CDR3 size: 15 residues. The V gene's germline CDR1 is SGHTA and CDR2 FQGTGA. Trimming removed 5 bases at V and 7 bases at J, with 18 bases between. This clone was found a few times. Its specificity is unknown. Produced via immunoSEQ multiplex PCR; TCRdb's table is partial and in-frame only. The repertoire holds 11,000 or so clones, 2% to 2.5% seen once, with less than 20% in the top ten. The clonotype was recovered from a young adult male patient who received an allogeneic stem cell transplant from a related donor, was CMV-positive, and had no GVHD. The graft donor may have given rise to some T cells. The V gene is TRBV7-3, the J gene TRBJ2-1, with D possibly being TRBD2 (7 bases). Sequencing was performed on PBMCs, taken after allogeneic stem cell transplant with posttransplant cyclophosphamide. The chain's CDR3 is CASSPAVGGLNEQFF. The DNA of the CDR3 is TGTGCCAGCAGCCCCGCGGTGGGGGGGCTTAATGAGCAGTTCTTC.